Following are 19 T cell receptor beta chains from one sample sequenced in a study. TCRdb analysed the 5' RACE reads with MiXCR anew, one entry per CDR3 protein. The repertoire holds about 41,000 distinct CDR3 sequences, with about 29% as singletons. Source material: memory CD4+ T cells sorted from a lymph node. Subset meaning: memory CD4+ T cells, CD4+CD45RO+CD25-. These receptors all come from a female donor with breast cancer.

The genes are TRBV20-1 and TRBJ2-7, with D uncertain. The CDR3 length is 14 residues. Per germline, CDR1 DFQATT and CDR2 SNEGSKA (reference sequence). V gave up 1 base and J gave up 4 bases, with 14 bases separating them. This chain's CDR3 is CSARGARRDYEQYF. The CDR3 DNA reads TGCAGTGCTAGAGGGGCACGAAGGGATTACGAGCAGTACTTC.

The chain joins TRBV4-1 to TRBJ2-1; no firm D call. The V gene lost 0 bases and the J gene lost 12 bases, with 12 bases spanning the gap. Germline lookup yields CDR1 MGHRA and CDR2 YSYEKL. The CDR3 is 13 amino acids. CDR3 amino acids: CASSQESFYGQFF. CDR3 DNA sequence: TGCGCCAGCAGCCAAGAGTCATTTTACGGGCAGTTCTTC.

This clonotype was found many times. The chain uses TRBV5-1 and TRBJ2-1; 12 bases are a match to TRBD2. Germline loops: CDR1 SGHRS, CDR2 YFSETQ. CDR3 size: 16 residues. After removal of 0 bases from V and 4 bases from J, the junction contained 2 bases not matched to a gene. CDR3 loop: CASSLATSGRYNEQFF. The CDR3 DNA reads as TGCGCCAGCAGCTTGGCCACTAGCGGGAGGTACAATGAGCAGTTCTTC.

To note about this clonotype: Given a much more abundant clone one base away, this may be a read error. Since no conserved phenylalanine or tryptophan closes the CDR3, a read error is the likely cause. The chain joins TRBV20-1 to TRBJ1-2, with 11 bases aligning to TRBD1. The V gene's germline CDR1 is DFQATT and CDR2 SNEGSKA (reference sequence). V gave up 5 bases and J gave up 4 bases; unmatched junction bases: 9. CDR3 length: 15 amino acids. This chain's CDR3 is CSAWIGTGGSYGYTV. The DNA of the CDR3 is TGCAGTGCTTGGATAGGGACAGGGGGTTCCTATGGCTACACCGTC.

This clonotype was observed a few times. CDR3 sequence (DNA): TGTGCCAGCAGCTTAAGAGGGGTAGATGAAAAACTGTTTTTT. Residues: CASSLRGVDEKLFF. The chain links TRBV5-6 to TRBJ1-4, with D perhaps TRBD1 (5 bases). The CDR3 runs to 14 residues. The V end was cut by 2 bases, the J end by 6 bases, with 11 bases between. From germline, CDR1 is SGHDT and CDR2 YYEEEE.

With regard to this clonotype: Relative to the germline gene, one junction end is altered; a read error may explain this. The chain is built from TRBV7-9 and TRBJ1-1; D is unresolved. The CDR3 spans 14 residues. Germline CDR1 is SEHNR and CDR2 is FQNEAQ (reference sequence). The CDR3 DNA sequence: TGTACCAGCAGCCTGGACGGGAAGAACACTGAAGCTTTCTTT. This translates into CTSSLDGKNTEAFF. Variable domain in full (rest from reference TRBV7-9 and TRBJ1-1): DTGVSQNPRHKITKRGQNVTFRCDPISEHNRLYWYRQTLGQGPEFLTYFQNEAQLEKSRLLSDRFSAERPKGSFSTLEIQRTEQGDSAMYLCTSSLDGKNTEAFFGQGTRLTVV.

This chain joins TRBV15 and TRBJ1-1; possibly TRBD1 for D (6 bases). The V gene lost 8 bases and the J gene lost 5 bases, with 12 bases spanning the gap. The germline V gene has CDR1 LNHNV and CDR2 YYDKDF (reference sequence). The CDR3 length is 12 residues. The CDR3 DNA reads TGTGCCACCCTGAAGGGGGGGACTGAAGCTTTCTTT. Protein product: CATLKGGTEAFF.

The V and J genes are TRBV7-9 and TRBJ2-2; D remains unclear. The germline CDR1 and CDR2 sequences are SEHNR and FQNEAQ (reference sequence). Trimming pared 1 base from V and 1 base from J, leaving 4 bases between. The CDR3 sequence is 14 residues long. The CDR3 region is CASSLDRNTGELFF. CDR3 DNA: TGTGCCAGCAGCTTAGATAGGAACACCGGGGAGCTGTTTTTT.

In its sample, this clonotype ranks as medium-sized. The chain joins TRBV4-1 to TRBJ2-7; D ambiguous. V lost 1 base and J 7 bases, leaving 20 bases between the germline ends. Germline V gives CDR1 MGHRA, CDR2 YSYEKL. CDR3 length: 16 residues. Here the CDR3 reads CASSQVNMVTYEEQYF. In DNA, the CDR3 is TGCGCCAGCAGCCAAGTAAATATGGTAACGTACGAGGAGCAGTACTTC.

For this clonotype: One junction end does not reproduce the germline sequence, and a read error may be involved. This chain connects TRBV20-1 to TRBJ1-6; no firm D call. CDR3 length: 14 amino acids. Germline lookup yields CDR1 DFQATT and CDR2 SNEGSKA (reference sequence). This CDR3 reads CSARVHRDNSPLRF. In DNA form, the CDR3 reads TGCAGTGCTAGAGTTCACAGAGATAATTCACCCCTCCGCTTT.

Regarding this clonotype: Here the CDR3 omits its conserved ending phenylalanine or tryptophan, so a read error is the likely source. The J gene is TRBJ2-7, the V gene TRBV27, with 7 bases aligning to TRBD2. This CDR3 comprises 16 residues. The trim removed 8 bases at V and 0 bases at J, leaving 13 bases unmatched. Per the germline V gene, CDR1 is MNHEY and CDR2 is SMNVEV (reference sequence). The CDR3 DNA sequence: TGTGCCAGCCATTCTCGTGGACTAGTCAGCTCCTACGAGCAGTACCTC. Amino acid sequence: CASHSRGLVSSYEQYL.

This clonotype was counted once. The chain combines TRBV5-5 with TRBJ2-5; 7 positions match TRBD2. Germline lookup yields CDR1 SGHKS and CDR2 YYEKEE (reference sequence). CDR3 length: 14 amino acids. J gave up 2 bases and V 2 bases, and 3 bases lay outside the gene matches. CDR3 in DNA: TGTGCCAGCAGCTTTCTCGGGGGGCAAGAGACCCAGTACTTC. This translates into CASSFLGGQETQYF.

This clonotype was seen just once. The chain combines TRBV9 with TRBJ1-2, with D maybe TRBD1 (5 bases). V was cut by 0 bases and J by 7 bases, with 19 bases left in between. The CDR3 spans 16 residues. CDR1 SGDLS and CDR2 YYNGEE come from the germline V gene. As DNA, the CDR3 is TGTGCCAGCAGCGTAGACCCCCGGGCCTCCCAGGGTGGCTACACCTTC. Translation: CASSVDPRASQGGYTF. Filled out from reference TRBV9 and TRBJ1-2, the complete variable domain reads DSGVTQTPKHLITATGQRVTLRCSPRSGDLSVYWYQQSLDQGLQFLIQYYNGEERAKGNILERFSAQQFPDLHSELNLSSLELGDSALYFCASSVDPRASQGGYTFGSGTRLTVV.

This clonotype was recorded only once. The gene calls are TRBV12-3 or TRBV12-4 and TRBJ2-7, with 10 bases identical to TRBD2. This CDR3 comprises 16 residues. J gave up 5 bases and V 5 bases, and 12 bases lay outside the gene matches. This chain's CDR3 is CASSRSSSGRANEQYF. Written as DNA, the CDR3 is TGTGCCAGCAGTCGATCGTCTAGCGGGAGAGCCAACGAGCAGTACTTC.

To note about this clonotype: This may come from a read error, since a much larger clone is one base off. The chain has TRBV5-1 and TRBJ2-3; D is unclear. CDR1 and CDR2 from the germline V gene are SGHRS and YFSETQ. The CDR3 is made up of 15 amino acids. V lost 7 bases to trimming and J lost 2 bases, with 17 bases between them. The DNA for the CDR3 is TGCGCCAGCGCCGGCGGCCTAGACACCACAGATACGCAGTATTTT. This gives the protein CASAGGLDTTDTQYF.

At least ten counts were recorded for this clonotype. The chain combines TRBV5-6 with TRBJ2-1; 11 nucleotides agree with TRBD2. The CDR3 is 14 amino acids. The germline CDR1 and CDR2 sequences are SGHDT and YYEEEE. Unmatched junction bases numbered 3, after V lost 1 base and J lost 9 bases. The CDR3 loop is CASSLPSGGPEQFF. The CDR3 coding sequence is TGTGCCAGCAGCTTGCCTAGCGGGGGGCCTGAGCAGTTCTTC.

The gene calls are TRBV27 and TRBJ1-5; 10 bases agree with TRBD1. Germline V gives CDR1 MNHEY, CDR2 SMNVEV (reference sequence). Trimming at V came to 5 bases and at J to 5 bases, leaving 6 bases not matched to a gene. The length of the CDR3 is 15 residues. CDR3 nucleotide sequence: TGTGCCAGCAGTACGAGGACAGGGGGAGATCAGCCCCAGCATTTT. Its translation is CASSTRTGGDQPQHF.

V is TRBV9 and J is TRBJ2-7, with 9 bases lining up with TRBD1. The CDR3 is made up of 16 amino acids. The V gene's germline CDR1 is SGDLS and CDR2 YYNGEE. Trimming cost V 4 bases and J 0 bases; bases outside gene matches: 8. CDR3 bases: TGTGCCAGCAGCCCCCAGGGACAGGGAAGCTCCTACGAGCAGTACTTC. Translating gives CASSPQGQGSSYEQYF. The full variable domain, in which reference TRBV9 and TRBJ2-7 provide the parts outside the CDR3, is DSGVTQTPKHLITATGQRVTLRCSPRSGDLSVYWYQQSLDQGLQFLIQYYNGEERAKGNILERFSAQQFPDLHSELNLSSLELGDSALYFCASSPQGQGSSYEQYFGPGTRLTVT.

This clonotype was counted only a few times. This rearrangement joins TRBV4-2 to TRBJ2-5; D might be TRBD1 (5 bases). The length of the CDR3 is 14 residues. With 1 base removed from V and 0 bases from J, the gap between germline ends came to 6 bases. CDR1 and CDR2 (germline): LGHNA, YNFKEQ. The CDR3 loop is CASSQGTYQETQYF. In DNA, the CDR3 is TGTGCCAGCAGCCAAGGGACATACCAAGAGACCCAGTACTTC.